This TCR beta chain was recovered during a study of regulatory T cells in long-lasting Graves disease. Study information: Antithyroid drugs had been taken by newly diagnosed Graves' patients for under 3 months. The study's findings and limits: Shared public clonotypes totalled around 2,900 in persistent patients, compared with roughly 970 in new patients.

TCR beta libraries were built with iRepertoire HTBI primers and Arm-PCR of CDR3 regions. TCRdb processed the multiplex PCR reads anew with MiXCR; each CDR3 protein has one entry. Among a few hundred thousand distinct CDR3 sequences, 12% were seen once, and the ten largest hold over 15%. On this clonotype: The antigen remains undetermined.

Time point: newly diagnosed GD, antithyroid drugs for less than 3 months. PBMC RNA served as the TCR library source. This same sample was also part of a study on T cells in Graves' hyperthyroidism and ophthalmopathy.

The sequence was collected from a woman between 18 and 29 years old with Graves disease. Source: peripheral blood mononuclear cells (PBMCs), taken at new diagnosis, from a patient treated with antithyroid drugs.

The CDR3 region has the DNA TGTGCCAGCAGCGTATTGCTGGGCAGGGTCCCCGGCCAAGAGACCCAGTACTTC. It yields the protein CASSVLLGRVPGQETQYF. This sequence joins TRBV9 and TRBJ2-5; a possible D gene is TRBD1 (5 bases). This CDR3 contains 18 residues. Trimming shortened V by 1 base and J by 1 base, and 20 bases separated the two germline ends. Germline V gives CDR1 SGDLS, CDR2 YYNGEE.